A single T cell receptor beta chain is shown here with its context. This clone was seen a few times. Its recognized antigen is unknown. It has no much larger one-base neighbor in the sample; base qualities were not kept. TCRbeta CDR3 regions were amplified from genomic DNA by means of the immunoSEQ Assay, a bias-controlled multiplex PCR. Turning to the authors' computational methods: The number of nucleated cells in each sample was estimated by amplification of reference gene primers within the assay. To quantify the absolute abundance of each unique TCRbeta CDR3 rearrangement, sequence reads were collapsed and filtered. For each sample, productive Simpson clonality was calculated as the square root of Simpson's diversity index over productive rearrangements. The table comes from immuneACCESS by way of TCRdb, which keeps in-frame sequences with V and J called. Part of the clones is missing from these tables; in studies checked, under half for an unresolved V gene and the rest for unknown reasons. V and J calls and clone size are those listed in that table; D and trimming were worked out from the DNA. The sample table shows about 260,000 clones, and 84% are seen once. The ten largest make up 4% to 5% of the sample.

The source of the sample is a study of blood T cell repertoires in COVID-19 (dated by TCRdb to 2020 to 2021). Regarding the study in general: Collaborator samples came from the United States, Italy and Spain and covered acute and convalescent phases of COVID-19. The samples were drawn from two sources: the first 160 participants of the ongoing ImmuneRACE study, and 1,254 subjects contributed by 6 global collaborators. The prospective study material was composed of cDNA or gDNA derived from T cells, B-cell-depleted T cells, or PBMCs. Nearly every sample came with metadata listing a de-identified subject ID, COVID-19 status, age in years and sex. Where HLA class I and class II types were available, the types were taken from metadata supplied by the sample provider, not from assay-based typing. The repertoires were made available in a free public database intended to serve as a resource for research on the immune response to SARS-CoV-2. Subjects who had been exposed to COVID-19, were actively infected with it, or had recovered from it provided the deeply sampled blood TCRbeta repertoires that made up the dataset.

Results and caveats for the whole study, not just this receptor: Clinical and demographic metadata were provided uncurated, with the amount varying by source and participant.

Collaborating institutions collected whole blood in K2EDTA tubes following their own protocols. Collaborator samples were shipped for TCRbeta analysis as frozen whole blood, isolated PBMCs, or DNA extracted from either sample type. The CDR3 has 17 amino acids, counting the end cysteine and phenylalanine. CDR3 DNA only is kept here, 51 bases in frame from base 1. Germline trimming: 7 bases from V, 0 bases from J; junction bases outside gene matches: 11. CDR1 and CDR2 are drawn from the germline V gene (reference sequence): LNHDA, SQIVND. The rearrangement joined TRBV19 to TRBJ2-2; 7 bases in the middle match TRBD1. This receptor was identified in a man aged 60 to 69 with acute or convalescent COVID-19. The sequenced sample consisted of peripheral blood. The DNA is as follows: TGTGCCAGTAATAGGGGGCTTGGGAAAACGAACACCGGGGAGCTGTTTTTT. Its amino acids are CASNRGLGKTNTGELFF.